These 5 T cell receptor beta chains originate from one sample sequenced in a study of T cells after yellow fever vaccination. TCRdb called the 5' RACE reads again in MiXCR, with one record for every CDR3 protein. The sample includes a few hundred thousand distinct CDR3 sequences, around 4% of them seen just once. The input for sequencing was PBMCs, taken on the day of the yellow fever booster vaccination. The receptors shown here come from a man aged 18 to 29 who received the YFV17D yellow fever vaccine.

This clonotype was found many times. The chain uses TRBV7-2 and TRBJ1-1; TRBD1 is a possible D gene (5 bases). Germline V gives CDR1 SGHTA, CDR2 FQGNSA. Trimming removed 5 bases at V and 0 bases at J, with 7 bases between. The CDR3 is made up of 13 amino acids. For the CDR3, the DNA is TGTGCCAGCAGCACGGACATGAACACTGAAGCTTTCTTT. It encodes CASSTDMNTEAFF. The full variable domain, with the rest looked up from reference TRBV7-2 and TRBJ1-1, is GAGVSQSPSNKVTEKGKDVELRCDPISGHTALYWYRQSLGQGLEFLIYFQGNSAPDKSGLPSDRFSAERTGGSVSTLTIQRTQQEDSAVYLCASSTDMNTEAFFGQGTRLTVV.

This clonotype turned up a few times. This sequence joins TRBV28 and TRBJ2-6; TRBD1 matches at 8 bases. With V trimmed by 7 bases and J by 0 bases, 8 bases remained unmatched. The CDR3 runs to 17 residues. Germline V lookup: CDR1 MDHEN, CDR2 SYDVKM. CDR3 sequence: CASKSWTGYSGANVLTF. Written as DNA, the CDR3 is TGTGCCAGCAAGTCGTGGACAGGGTACTCTGGGGCCAACGTCCTGACTTTC.

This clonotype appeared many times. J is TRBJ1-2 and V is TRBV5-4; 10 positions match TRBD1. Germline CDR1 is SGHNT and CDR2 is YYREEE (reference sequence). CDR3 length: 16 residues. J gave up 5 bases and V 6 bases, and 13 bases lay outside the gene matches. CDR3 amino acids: CASTQGTGELRYGYTF. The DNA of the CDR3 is TGTGCCAGCACCCAGGGGACAGGGGAGCTTCGGTATGGCTACACCTTC.

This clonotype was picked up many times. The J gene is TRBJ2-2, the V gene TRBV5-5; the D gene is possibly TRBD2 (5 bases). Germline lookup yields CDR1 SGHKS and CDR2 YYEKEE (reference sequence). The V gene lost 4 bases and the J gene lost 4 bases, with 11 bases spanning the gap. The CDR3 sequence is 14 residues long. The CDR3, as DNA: TGTGCCAGCAGCCTCGGGATCTTCACCGGGGAGCTGTTTTTT. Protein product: CASSLGIFTGELFF.

CDR3 nucleotides: TGTGCCAGCAGCTTATACCCCGGGGAGCTGTTTTTT. This gives the protein CASSLYPGELFF. V is TRBV7-9 and J is TRBJ2-2; unclear D gene. This CDR3 comprises 12 residues. The V end lost 2 bases, the J end lost 6 bases, and 4 bases lay between the germline ends. CDR1 is SEHNR, CDR2 FQNEAQ, per germline (reference sequence).